Given below is one T cell receptor (beta chain) in context. Antigen unknown. Vbeta (60) and Jbeta (13) primers were used in the PCR. TCRdb's copy holds only in-frame clones and misses some; the assay was immunoSEQ multiplex PCR. The table has 100,000 or so clones, 60% to 85% seen once; the top ten hold 8.6%. Looked up from germline, CDR1 is SGHDT and CDR2 is YYEEEE. The CDR3 has 14 residues. V lost 1 base and J 6 bases, leaving 13 bases between the germline ends. These data come from a study of cytomegalovirus exposure and HLA in healthy donors. Across the study: Earlier work reported 117 million unique TCR beta sequences from 170 million or so T cells.

Study results and caveats: Association of a missense DCLRE1C variant with TCR beta V- and J-gene trimming was reported in a later analysis. Later work associated 16,951 TCR beta sequences with HLA alleles at 0.05 false discovery rate.

This chain joins TRBV5-6 and TRBJ1-2, with no clear D. The origin of this receptor is a woman aged 35 to 49 in good health and CMV-seropositive. The sample comprised PBMCs. CDR3 nucleotide sequence: TGTGCCAGCAGCTTGCTTCGAGGGAAGCATGGCTACACCTTC. Translating it yields CASSLLRGKHGYTF.